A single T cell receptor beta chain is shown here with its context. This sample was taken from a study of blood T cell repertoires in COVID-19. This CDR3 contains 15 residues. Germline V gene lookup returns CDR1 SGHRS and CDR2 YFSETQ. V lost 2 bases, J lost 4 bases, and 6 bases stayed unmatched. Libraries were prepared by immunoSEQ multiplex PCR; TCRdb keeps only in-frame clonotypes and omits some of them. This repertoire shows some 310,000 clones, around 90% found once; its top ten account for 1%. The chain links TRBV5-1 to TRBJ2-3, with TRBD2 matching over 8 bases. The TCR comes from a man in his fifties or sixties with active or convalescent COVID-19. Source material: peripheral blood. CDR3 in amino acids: CASSFYGGEADTQYF. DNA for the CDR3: TGCGCCAGCAGCTTTTACGGGGGGGAAGCAGATACGCAGTATTTT.